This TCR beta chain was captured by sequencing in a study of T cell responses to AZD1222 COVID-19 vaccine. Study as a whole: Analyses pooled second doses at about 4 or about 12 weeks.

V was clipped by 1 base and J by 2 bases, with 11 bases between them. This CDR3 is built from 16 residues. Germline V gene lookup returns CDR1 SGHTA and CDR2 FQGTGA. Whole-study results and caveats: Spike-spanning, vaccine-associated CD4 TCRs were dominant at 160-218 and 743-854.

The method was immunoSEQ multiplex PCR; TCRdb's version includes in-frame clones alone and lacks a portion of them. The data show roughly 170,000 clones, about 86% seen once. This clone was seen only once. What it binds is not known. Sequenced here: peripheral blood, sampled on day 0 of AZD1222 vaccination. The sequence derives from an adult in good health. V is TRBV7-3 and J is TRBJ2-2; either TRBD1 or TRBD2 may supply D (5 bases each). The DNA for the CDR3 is TGTGCCAGCAGCTTAAATTTTCGGGGCAACACCGGGGAGCTGTTTTTT. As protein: CASSLNFRGNTGELFF.